The rows below give T cell receptor beta chains drawn from one sample of a study of human T cells and chemical hapten exposure. TCRdb reprocessed the RACE reads with MiXCR, giving one entry per CDR3 protein. The repertoire holds 80,000 to 100,000 distinct CDR3 sequences, with about 7.5% as singletons. Sequenced here: whole blood, sampled in connection with sensitization to the hapten diphenylcyclopropenone (DPC). The receptors stem from a woman aged 25 to 39 with alopecia areata. Some clones in this sample may be carry-over from other donors' samples. The CDR3 runs from the conserved cysteine through the conserved F or W. Each record gives: D gene, clone size, J gene, V gene, CDR3 DNA, CDR3 protein. D genes are given only for firm matches. Some rows have no size entry. The others give once, few or many, or a class for an expanded clone.

d_call: TRBD2
clone_size: .
j_call: TRBJ2-7
v_call: TRBV7-2
cdr3_nt: TGTGCCAGCAGCTTTAGCGGGGGGAGCTCCGACGAGCAGTACTTC
cdr3_aa: CASSFSGGSSDEQYF

d_call: .
clone_size: many
j_call: TRBJ2-1
v_call: TRBV6-5
cdr3_nt: TGTGCCAGCAGTTACGTCTTGTCGTCCTACAATGAGCAGTTCTTC
cdr3_aa: CASSYVLSSYNEQFF

d_call: .
clone_size: .
j_call: TRBJ1-2
v_call: TRBV12-3/TRBV12-4
cdr3_nt: TGTGCCAGCAGTTCAACCCGGGGCTACACCTTC
cdr3_aa: CASSSTRGYTF

d_call: .
clone_size: few
j_call: TRBJ1-1
v_call: TRBV11-2
cdr3_nt: TGTGCCAGCAGCTGGGGACGGCGCATGAACACTGAAGCTTTCTTT
cdr3_aa: CASSWGRRMNTEAFF

d_call: .
clone_size: many
j_call: TRBJ2-5
v_call: TRBV20-1
cdr3_nt: TGCAGTGCTAGGCCCTCTGGTCCAGAGACCCAGTACTTC
cdr3_aa: CSARPSGPETQYF

d_call: .
clone_size: many
j_call: TRBJ2-1
v_call: TRBV11-2
cdr3_nt: TGTGCCAGCAGCTCAACTGGGGCCAATGAGCAGTTCTTC
cdr3_aa: CASSSTGANEQFF

d_call: TRBD1
clone_size: .
j_call: TRBJ2-7
v_call: TRBV30
cdr3_nt: TGTGCCTGGTCAGAGTTCGGGACAGGGGTTGTGCTCGAGCAGTACTTC
cdr3_aa: CAWSEFGTGVVLEQYF

d_call: .
clone_size: few
j_call: TRBJ1-2
v_call: TRBV7-9
cdr3_nt: TGTGCCAGCAGCTTTACTTATGGCTACACCTTC
cdr3_aa: CASSFTYGYTF

d_call: TRBD1
clone_size: many
j_call: TRBJ1-1
v_call: TRBV29-1
cdr3_nt: TGCAGCGTTGAGTTGGACAGGGTGAGAACTGAAGCTTTCTTT
cdr3_aa: CSVELDRVRTEAFF

d_call: .
clone_size: .
j_call: TRBJ2-3
v_call: TRBV20-1
cdr3_nt: TGCAGTGCTAGAGGCCTACCTAACCCGGGGAATACGCAGTATTTT
cdr3_aa: CSARGLPNPGNTQYF

d_call: .
clone_size: many
j_call: TRBJ1-6
v_call: TRBV7-8
cdr3_nt: TGTGCCAGCAGCTTATCAGGGAATAATTCACCCCTCCACTTT
cdr3_aa: CASSLSGNNSPLHF

d_call: TRBD1
clone_size: .
j_call: TRBJ2-3
v_call: TRBV6-5
cdr3_nt: TGTGCCAGCAGTCCCGGGACAGGCACAGATACGCAGTATTTT
cdr3_aa: CASSPGTGTDTQYF

d_call: TRBD1
clone_size: .
j_call: TRBJ2-3
v_call: TRBV20-1
cdr3_nt: TGCAGTGCCCCGCGGCCCGACAGGGCTAGCACAGATACGCAGTATTTT
cdr3_aa: CSAPRPDRASTDTQYF

d_call: TRBD1
clone_size: many
j_call: TRBJ1-5
v_call: TRBV7-9
cdr3_nt: TGTGCCAGCAGCTCGACTAACAGGGGCAGGGATCAGCCCCAGCATTTT
cdr3_aa: CASSSTNRGRDQPQHF

d_call: .
clone_size: many
j_call: TRBJ1-4
v_call: TRBV20-1
cdr3_nt: TGCAGTGCTAGAGGACAGCTTTATGCAACTAATGAAAAACTGTTTTTT
cdr3_aa: CSARGQLYATNEKLFF

d_call: .
clone_size: few
j_call: TRBJ1-1
v_call: TRBV29-1
cdr3_nt: TGCAGCGTTGAGATAAGAGGGGGGGGCACTGAAGCTTTCTTT
cdr3_aa: CSVEIRGGGTEAFF

d_call: TRBD1
clone_size: many
j_call: TRBJ1-6
v_call: TRBV6-1
cdr3_nt: TGTGCCAGCAGTCCCAAGACAGGGGTGGGTTCACCCCTCCACTTT
cdr3_aa: CASSPKTGVGSPLHF

d_call: TRBD1
clone_size: .
j_call: TRBJ1-6
v_call: TRBV19
cdr3_nt: TGTGCCAGTAGTATGGGACAGGGCGCAAATTCACCCCTCCACTTT
cdr3_aa: CASSMGQGANSPLHF

d_call: TRBD1
clone_size: many
j_call: TRBJ1-1
v_call: TRBV11-2
cdr3_nt: TGTGCCAGCAGCCCCGACAGGGGAGAAGCTTTCTTT
cdr3_aa: CASSPDRGEAFF

d_call: .
clone_size: many
j_call: TRBJ2-5
v_call: TRBV19
cdr3_nt: TGTGCCAGTAGTCCCCTCGGGGAGACCCAGTACTTC
cdr3_aa: CASSPLGETQYF

d_call: TRBD2
clone_size: few
j_call: TRBJ2-3
v_call: TRBV20-1
cdr3_nt: TGCAGTGCTAGAGATTCAACTAGCGGGGCCACAGATACGCAGTATTTT
cdr3_aa: CSARDSTSGATDTQYF

d_call: TRBD2
clone_size: many
j_call: TRBJ2-3
v_call: TRBV6-5
cdr3_nt: TGTGCCAGCAGTAAGCGGGGGGCCACAGATACGCAGTATTTT
cdr3_aa: CASSKRGATDTQYF

d_call: .
clone_size: many
j_call: TRBJ1-2
v_call: TRBV20-1
cdr3_nt: TGCAGTGCTAGTACTGGGGTTGGGGTTCGTCATGGCTACACCTTC
cdr3_aa: CSASTGVGVRHGYTF

d_call: .
clone_size: many
j_call: TRBJ1-4
v_call: TRBV7-2
cdr3_nt: TGTGCCAGCAGCTTAGATTCGGGAGGGAAAAAACTGTTTTTT
cdr3_aa: CASSLDSGGKKLFF

d_call: .
clone_size: many
j_call: TRBJ1-2
v_call: TRBV20-1
cdr3_nt: TGCAGTACGCCGGGAGAACAGGCGGATGGCTACACCTTC
cdr3_aa: CSTPGEQADGYTF

d_call: .
clone_size: many
j_call: TRBJ1-3
v_call: TRBV6-1
cdr3_nt: TGTGCCAGCAGCCTAGTACACTCTGGAAACACCATATATTTT
cdr3_aa: CASSLVHSGNTIYF

d_call: .
clone_size: .
j_call: TRBJ1-2
v_call: TRBV7-9
cdr3_nt: TGTGCCAGCAGCCACGGAGTAACTAACTATGGCTACACCTTC
cdr3_aa: CASSHGVTNYGYTF

d_call: TRBD1
clone_size: .
j_call: TRBJ2-3
v_call: TRBV3-1
cdr3_nt: TGTGCCAGCAGCCAGCGGGACAGGTTGGCAGATACGCAGTATTTT
cdr3_aa: CASSQRDRLADTQYF

d_call: .
clone_size: many
j_call: TRBJ2-6
v_call: TRBV3-1
cdr3_nt: TGTGCCAGCAGCCAAGATAATAGGTGGGACGCAGGAGCTGGGGCCAACGTCCTGACTTTC
cdr3_aa: CASSQDNRWDAGAGANVLTF

d_call: .
clone_size: many
j_call: TRBJ2-6
v_call: TRBV6-2/TRBV6-3
cdr3_nt: TGTGCCAGCAGTTACGGGGCCACCTCTGGGGCCAACGTCCTGACTTTC
cdr3_aa: CASSYGATSGANVLTF

d_call: TRBD1
clone_size: many
j_call: TRBJ2-5
v_call: TRBV29-1
cdr3_nt: TGCAGCGTTGACACGGGACAGGGGTCGGGAGAGACCCAGTACTTC
cdr3_aa: CSVDTGQGSGETQYF

d_call: .
clone_size: few
j_call: TRBJ2-3
v_call: TRBV29-1
cdr3_nt: TGCAGCGTGGGGGACTCGAATGCCGATACGCAGTATTTT
cdr3_aa: CSVGDSNADTQYF

d_call: TRBD1
clone_size: few
j_call: TRBJ1-1
v_call: TRBV12-3/TRBV12-4
cdr3_nt: TGTGCCAGCAGCAATCGACAGGGGGCACCGACGCGAGGTTTCTTT
cdr3_aa: CASSNRQGAPTRGFF

d_call: TRBD1
clone_size: .
j_call: TRBJ1-1
v_call: TRBV2
cdr3_nt: TGTGCCAGCAGTGAAGCGCAGACAGGGACAGCTTTCTTT
cdr3_aa: CASSEAQTGTAFF

d_call: TRBD1
clone_size: many
j_call: TRBJ1-1
v_call: TRBV20-1
cdr3_nt: TGCAGTGCTAGAGATCTAAGGGGGCATACTGAAGCTTTCTTT
cdr3_aa: CSARDLRGHTEAFF

d_call: TRBD1
clone_size: many
j_call: TRBJ1-2
v_call: TRBV12-3/TRBV12-4
cdr3_nt: TGTGCCAGCAGTCTTGGACAGGGGAGTCACTATGGCTACACCTTC
cdr3_aa: CASSLGQGSHYGYTF

d_call: TRBD2
clone_size: .
j_call: TRBJ2-3
v_call: TRBV7-2
cdr3_nt: TGTGCCAGCAGCGCCCGGGTGCGGGGGGGCCGCGGAGATACGCAGTATTTT
cdr3_aa: CASSARVRGGRGDTQYF

d_call: TRBD1
clone_size: few
j_call: TRBJ1-5
v_call: TRBV5-1
cdr3_nt: TGCGCCAGCAGCTTGGTTGGCAGGGGGCCCGGGCAGCCCCAGCATTTT
cdr3_aa: CASSLVGRGPGQPQHF

d_call: .
clone_size: .
j_call: TRBJ2-4
v_call: TRBV6-5
cdr3_nt: TGTGCCAGCAGACCGGGTTCCACGGGGTCGGCCAAAAACATTCAGTACTTC
cdr3_aa: CASRPGSTGSAKNIQYF

d_call: .
clone_size: many
j_call: TRBJ2-2
v_call: TRBV3-1
cdr3_nt: TGTGCCAGCAGTCAGCACACCGGGGAGCTGTTTTTT
cdr3_aa: CASSQHTGELFF

d_call: .
clone_size: few
j_call: TRBJ2-7
v_call: TRBV10-3
cdr3_nt: TGTGCCATCAGCCCTAGTAAGGCCGAGCAGTACTTC
cdr3_aa: CAISPSKAEQYF

d_call: .
clone_size: few
j_call: TRBJ1-3
v_call: TRBV6-5
cdr3_nt: TGTGCCAGCAGTTACTCGATGGCGGGGATAGCTGGAAACACCATATATTTT
cdr3_aa: CASSYSMAGIAGNTIYF

d_call: TRBD2
clone_size: many
j_call: TRBJ2-3
v_call: TRBV4-2
cdr3_nt: TGTGCCAGCAGCCAACCCACCCTTAGCGGGGGGGGCGCAGATACGCAGTATTTT
cdr3_aa: CASSQPTLSGGGADTQYF

d_call: TRBD2
clone_size: many
j_call: TRBJ2-1
v_call: TRBV5-1
cdr3_nt: TGCGCCAGCAGCTTCTTTGCGGGGGGGCCTAAATACAATGAGCAGTTCTTC
cdr3_aa: CASSFFAGGPKYNEQFF

d_call: TRBD1
clone_size: .
j_call: TRBJ2-7
v_call: TRBV7-9
cdr3_nt: TGTGCCAGCAGCTTGACAGGGAACTCCTACGAGCAGTACTTC
cdr3_aa: CASSLTGNSYEQYF

d_call: TRBD2
clone_size: many
j_call: TRBJ2-1
v_call: TRBV12-3/TRBV12-4
cdr3_nt: TGTGCCAGCAGTTTAATTCTGCCTAGCGGGGGAGTCTCCTACAATGAGCAGTTCTTC
cdr3_aa: CASSLILPSGGVSYNEQFF